What follows is one T cell receptor beta chain and its context. This sample was taken from a study of regulatory T cells in long-lasting Graves disease. With iRepertoire HTBI primers and Arm-PCR of CDR3 regions, TCR beta libraries were built. MiXCR, run by TCRdb on the multiplex PCR reads, gives a single entry per CDR3 protein. The sample contains fewer than 400,000 distinct CDR3 sequences, around 20% of which appear only once. V was clipped by 2 bases and J by 0 bases, with 11 bases between them. The germline gives CDR1 GTSNPN, CDR2 SVGIG (reference sequence). The CDR3 is 15 residues long. Time point defined: persistent/refractory GD, antithyroid drugs over 5 years with positive TRAb. With RNA extracted from PBMCs as input, the TCR library was made.

The TCR originated in a female donor with Graves disease. The J gene is TRBJ1-3, the V gene TRBV30, with D possibly TRBD1 on 5 matching bases. The sequencing used peripheral blood mononuclear cells (PBMCs), collected when the disease was refractory, from a patient treated with antithyroid drugs. CDR3 loop: CAWSSMRGSGNTIYF. CDR3 coding DNA: TGTGCCTGGAGTTCCATGAGGGGCTCTGGAAACACCATATATTTT.